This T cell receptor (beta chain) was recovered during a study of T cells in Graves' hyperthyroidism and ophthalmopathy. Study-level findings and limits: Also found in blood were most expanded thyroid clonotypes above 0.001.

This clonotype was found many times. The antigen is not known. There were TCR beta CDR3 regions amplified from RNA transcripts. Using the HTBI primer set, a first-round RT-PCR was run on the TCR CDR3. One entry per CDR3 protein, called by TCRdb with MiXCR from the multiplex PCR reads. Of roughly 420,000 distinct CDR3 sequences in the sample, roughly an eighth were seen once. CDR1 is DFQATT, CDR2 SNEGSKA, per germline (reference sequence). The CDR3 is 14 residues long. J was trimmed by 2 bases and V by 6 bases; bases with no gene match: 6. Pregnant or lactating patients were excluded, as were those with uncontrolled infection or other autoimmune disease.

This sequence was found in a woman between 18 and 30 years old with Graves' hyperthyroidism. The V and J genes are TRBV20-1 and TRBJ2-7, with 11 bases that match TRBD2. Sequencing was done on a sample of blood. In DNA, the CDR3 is TGCAGTGCAAAACTAGCGGGAGTACCCTACGAGCAGTACTTC. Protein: CSAKLAGVPYEQYF.